This T cell receptor beta chain was documented in a study of T cells in narcolepsy. Study results and limitations: Blood of same and different patients, but not healthy controls, reportedly held recurring autoreactive clonotypes. No autoreactive T cell clone sequences appeared in some memory CD4+ repertoires.

The repertoire was sequenced with immunoSEQ multiplex PCR; TCRdb's copy has only in-frame clones and lacks some. The profile shows tens of thousands of clones, approximately 60% of them singletons. This CDR3 comprises 14 residues. The V gene's germline CDR1 is SQVTM and CDR2 ANQGSEA. After removal of 6 bases from V and 2 bases from J, the junction contained 7 bases not matched to a gene. To note about this clone: Its cognate antigen is unknown.

This TCR was recovered from a human donor in good health. The sample was memory (CD45RA-) CD4+ T cells from blood. V and J are TRBV29-1 and TRBJ2-3, with 8 bases matching TRBD1. The DNA of the CDR3 is TGCAGCGTCGACCGGACAGGGATCACAGATACGCAGTATTTT. Protein product: CSVDRTGITDTQYF.